The present entry profiles one T cell receptor beta chain with its context. No antigen is known for it. Axillary draining lymph nodes of breast cancer patients supplied the node samples. This specimen comes from a study of breast tumors, draining lymph nodes, adjacent tissues. Whole-study results and caveats: Most tumor T cells seemingly derive from lymph node, then expand in tumor. Compared with basal-like, luminal-like tumors shared significantly more repertoire with nontumor tissue. Tumors had less TCR diversity than lymph nodes, more than nontumor tissue.

CDR1 MNHEY and CDR2 SVGAGI come from the germline V gene. The CDR3 totals 13 residues. V shed 11 bases and J shed 5 bases, with 19 bases lying between them. TCRdb re-called the multiplex PCR reads through MiXCR, storing one row per CDR3 protein. The sample lists around 230,000 distinct CDR3 sequences; less than 40% were seen once. This sequence joins TRBV6-5 and TRBJ2-7; D remains ambiguous. The clonotype was recovered from a female donor with breast cancer. Some clones in this sample may be carry-over from other donors' samples. The sample taken for sequencing was axillary lymph node tissue. The CDR3 is CAGQAGGDDEQYF. The DNA for the CDR3 is TGTGCCGGCCAAGCCGGTGGAGATGACGAGCAGTACTTC.